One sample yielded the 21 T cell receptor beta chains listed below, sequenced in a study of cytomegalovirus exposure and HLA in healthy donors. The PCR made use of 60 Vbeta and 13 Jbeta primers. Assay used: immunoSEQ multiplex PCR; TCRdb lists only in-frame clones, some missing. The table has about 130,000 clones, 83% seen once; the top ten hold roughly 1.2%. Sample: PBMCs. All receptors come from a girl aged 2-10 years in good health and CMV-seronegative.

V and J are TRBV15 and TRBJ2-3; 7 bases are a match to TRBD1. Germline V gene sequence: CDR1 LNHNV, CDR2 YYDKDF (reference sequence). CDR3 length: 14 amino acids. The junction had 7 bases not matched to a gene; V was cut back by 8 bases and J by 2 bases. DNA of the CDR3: TGTGCCACCTCCACGACAGGGCCCACAGATACGCAGTATTTT. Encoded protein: CATSTTGPTDTQYF.

The CDR3 coding sequence is TGTGCCAGCAGCCACAGGGCTATGGGCACCGGGGAGCTGTTTTTT. This sequence encodes CASSHRAMGTGELFF. The chain recombines TRBV11-3 with TRBJ2-2; D is possibly TRBD1 (6 bases). Germline CDR1 and CDR2: SGHNT and YENEEA. Trimming stripped 5 bases from V and 4 bases from J, with 14 bases between. This CDR3 has 15 amino acids.

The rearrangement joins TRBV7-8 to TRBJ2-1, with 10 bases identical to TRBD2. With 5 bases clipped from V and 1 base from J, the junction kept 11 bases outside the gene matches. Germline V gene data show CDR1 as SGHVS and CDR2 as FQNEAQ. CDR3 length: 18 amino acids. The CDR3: CASSPRTKTSGSYNEQFF. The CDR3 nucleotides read TGTGCCAGCAGCCCTAGAACGAAGACTAGCGGGTCCTACAATGAGCAGTTCTTC.

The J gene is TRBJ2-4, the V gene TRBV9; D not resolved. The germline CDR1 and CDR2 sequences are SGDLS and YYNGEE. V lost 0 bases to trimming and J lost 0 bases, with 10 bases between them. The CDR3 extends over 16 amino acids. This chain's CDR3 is CASSVGSMIAKNIQYF. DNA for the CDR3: TGTGCCAGCAGCGTAGGTAGTATGATAGCCAAAAACATTCAGTACTTC.

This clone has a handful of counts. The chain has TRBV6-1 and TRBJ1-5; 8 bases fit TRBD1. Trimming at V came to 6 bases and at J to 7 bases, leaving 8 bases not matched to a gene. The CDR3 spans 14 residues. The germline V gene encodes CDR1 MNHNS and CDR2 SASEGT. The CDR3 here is CASREQGAWQPQHF. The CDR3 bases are TGTGCCAGCAGGGAGCAGGGGGCCTGGCAGCCCCAGCATTTT.

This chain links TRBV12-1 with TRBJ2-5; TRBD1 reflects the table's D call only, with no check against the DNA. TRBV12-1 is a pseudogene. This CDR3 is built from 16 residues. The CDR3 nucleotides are TGTGCCAGCAAATTCCGGGACAAAGGTCGTGGGGAGACCCAGTACTTC. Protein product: CASKFRDKGRGETQYF.

The CDR3: CATLDSSYEQYF. Here the CDR3 DNA reads TGTGCCACCTTGGACAGTTCCTACGAGCAGTACTTC. The genes are TRBV6-6 and TRBJ2-7, with TRBD1 as a possible D gene (6 bases). Looked up from germline, CDR1 is MNHNY and CDR2 is SVGAGI (reference sequence). V lost 10 bases and J lost 1, with 11 bases in between. This CDR3 is built from 12 residues.

The CDR3 sequence: CASSLSIYITTGTGGNEQFF. The DNA of the CDR3 is TGCGCCAGCAGCTTGTCCATCTATATAACGACAGGGACCGGCGGCAATGAGCAGTTCTTC. The chain employs TRBV5-1 and TRBJ2-1; TRBD1 matches 7 bases. J was trimmed by 6 bases and V by 1 base; bases with no gene match: 22. This CDR3 is built from 20 residues. CDR1 is SGHRS, CDR2 YFSETQ, per germline.

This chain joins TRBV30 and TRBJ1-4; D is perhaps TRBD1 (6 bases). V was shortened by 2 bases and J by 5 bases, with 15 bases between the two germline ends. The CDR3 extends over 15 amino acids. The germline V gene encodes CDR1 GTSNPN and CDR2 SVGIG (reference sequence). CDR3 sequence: CAWSRGQGSNEKLFF. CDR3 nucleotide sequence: TGTGCCTGGAGTAGGGGCCAGGGGTCCAATGAAAAACTGTTTTTT.

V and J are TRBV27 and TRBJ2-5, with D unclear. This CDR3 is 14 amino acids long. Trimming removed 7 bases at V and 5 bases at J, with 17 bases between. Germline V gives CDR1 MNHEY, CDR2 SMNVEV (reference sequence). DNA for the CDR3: TGTGCCAGCATGGGCAGACAAACCGGCGAGACCCAGTACTTC. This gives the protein CASMGRQTGETQYF.

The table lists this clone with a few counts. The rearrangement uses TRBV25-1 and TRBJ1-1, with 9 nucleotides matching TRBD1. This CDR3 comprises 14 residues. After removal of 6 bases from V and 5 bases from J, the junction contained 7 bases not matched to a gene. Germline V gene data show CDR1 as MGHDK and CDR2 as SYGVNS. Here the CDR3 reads CASRKQGAWTEAFF. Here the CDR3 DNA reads TGTGCCAGCAGAAAACAGGGGGCATGGACTGAAGCTTTCTTT.

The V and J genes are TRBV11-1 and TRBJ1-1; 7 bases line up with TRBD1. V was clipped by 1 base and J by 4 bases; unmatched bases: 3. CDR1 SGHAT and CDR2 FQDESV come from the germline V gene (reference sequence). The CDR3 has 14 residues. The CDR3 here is CASSLEGAITEAFF. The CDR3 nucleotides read TGTGCCAGCAGCTTAGAGGGGGCTATCACTGAAGCTTTCTTT.

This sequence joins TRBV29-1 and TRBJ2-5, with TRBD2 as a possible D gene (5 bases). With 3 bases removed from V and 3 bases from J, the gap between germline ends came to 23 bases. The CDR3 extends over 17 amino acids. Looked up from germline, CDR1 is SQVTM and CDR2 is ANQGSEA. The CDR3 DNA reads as TGCAGCGTTGACGGGGTTCTCACTAACACCCACAAAGAGACCCAGTACTTC. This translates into CSVDGVLTNTHKETQYF. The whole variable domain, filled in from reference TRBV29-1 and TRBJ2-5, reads SAVISQKPSRDICQRGTSLTIQCQVDSQVTMMFWYRQQPGQSLTLIATANQGSEATYESGFVIDKFPISRPNLTFSTLTVSNMSPEDSSIYLCSVDGVLTNTHKETQYFGPGTRLLVL.

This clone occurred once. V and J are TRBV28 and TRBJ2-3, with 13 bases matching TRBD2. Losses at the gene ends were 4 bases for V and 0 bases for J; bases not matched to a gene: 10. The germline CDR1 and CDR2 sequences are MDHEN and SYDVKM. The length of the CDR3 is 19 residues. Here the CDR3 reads CASSSRTSGSIPSTDTQYF. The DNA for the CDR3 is TGTGCCAGCAGTTCTCGGACTAGCGGGAGCATACCTAGCACAGATACGCAGTATTTT.

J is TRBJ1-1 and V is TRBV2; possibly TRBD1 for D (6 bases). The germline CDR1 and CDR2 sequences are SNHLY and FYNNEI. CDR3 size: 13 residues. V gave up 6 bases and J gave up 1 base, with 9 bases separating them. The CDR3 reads CASSLTGNTEAFF. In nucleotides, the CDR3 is TGTGCCAGCAGCTTGACAGGGAACACTGAAGCTTTCTTT.

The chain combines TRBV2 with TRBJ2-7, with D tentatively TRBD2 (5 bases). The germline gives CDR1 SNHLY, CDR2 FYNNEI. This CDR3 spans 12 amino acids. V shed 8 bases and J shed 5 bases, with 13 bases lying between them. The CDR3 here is CASAGLSNEQYF. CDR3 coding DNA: TGTGCCAGCGCGGGCCTCTCTAACGAGCAGTACTTC.

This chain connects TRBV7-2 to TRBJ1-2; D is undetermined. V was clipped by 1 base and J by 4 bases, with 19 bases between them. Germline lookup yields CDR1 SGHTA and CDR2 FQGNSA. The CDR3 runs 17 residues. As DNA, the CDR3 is TGTGCCAGCAGCTTAGAGGGCGGGGAAGTGCGGATCTATGGCTACACCTTC. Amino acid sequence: CASSLEGGEVRIYGYTF.

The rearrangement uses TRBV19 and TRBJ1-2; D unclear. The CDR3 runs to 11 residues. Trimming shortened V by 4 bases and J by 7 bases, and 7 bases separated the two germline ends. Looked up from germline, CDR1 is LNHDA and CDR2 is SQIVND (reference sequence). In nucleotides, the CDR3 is TGTGCCAGTAGTACGGAGGGTGGCTACACCTTC. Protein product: CASSTEGGYTF. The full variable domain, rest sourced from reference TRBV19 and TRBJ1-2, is DGGITQSPKYLFRKEGQNVTLSCEQNLNHDAMYWYRQDPGQGLRLIYYSQIVNDFQKGDIAEGYSVSREKKESFPLTVTSAQKNPTAFYLCASSTEGGYTFGSGTRLTVV.

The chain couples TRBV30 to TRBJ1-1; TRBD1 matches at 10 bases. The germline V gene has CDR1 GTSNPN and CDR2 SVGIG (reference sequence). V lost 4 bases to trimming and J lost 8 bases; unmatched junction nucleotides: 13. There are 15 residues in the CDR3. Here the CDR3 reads CAWTDLPGQGKEAFF. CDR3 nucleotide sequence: TGTGCCTGGACAGACCTCCCGGGACAGGGGAAAGAAGCTTTCTTT.

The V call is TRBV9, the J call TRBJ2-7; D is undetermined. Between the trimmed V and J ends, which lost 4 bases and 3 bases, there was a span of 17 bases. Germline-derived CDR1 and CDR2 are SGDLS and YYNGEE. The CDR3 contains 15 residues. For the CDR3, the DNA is TGTGCCAGCAGCCTCAAGATCGGGTCCAACTACGAGCAGTACTTC. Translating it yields CASSLKIGSNYEQYF.

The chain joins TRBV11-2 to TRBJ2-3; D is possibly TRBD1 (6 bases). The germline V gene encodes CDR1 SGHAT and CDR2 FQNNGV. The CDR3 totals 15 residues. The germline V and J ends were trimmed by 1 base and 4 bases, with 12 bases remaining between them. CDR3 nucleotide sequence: TGTGCCAGCAGCTTAGGGCTCCAGGGGCCAGATACGCAGTATTTT. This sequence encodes CASSLGLQGPDTQYF.